These 20 T cell receptor beta chains were sequenced from one sample in a study of identical twins. TCRdb analysed the 5' RACE reads with MiXCR anew, one entry per CDR3 protein. This sample has more than 400,000 distinct CDR3 sequences; approximately 16% occur once, and the top ten carry roughly 0.4%. The data also belong to a second study, concerning yellow fever vaccine responses in identical twins.

The source material was CD4+ T cells sorted from blood. The receptor source for this set is a woman aged 18-35 years in good health.

This chain joins TRBV3-1 and TRBJ2-1; 9 bases are a match to TRBD1. Losses at the gene ends were 4 bases for V and 7 bases for J; bases not matched to a gene: 5. Germline loops: CDR1 LGHDT, CDR2 YNNKEL (reference sequence). CDR3 size: 14 residues. CDR3 nucleotides: TGTGCCAGCAGCCCCTCCGGGACAGGGAATGAGCAGTTCTTC. Translation gives CASSPSGTGNEQFF.

The chain has TRBV5-6 and TRBJ1-1, with 10 bases fitting TRBD1. The CDR3 length is 18 residues. Germline values: CDR1 SGHDT, CDR2 YYEEEE. The V gene end was trimmed by 1 base and the J gene end by 4 bases; junction bases not matched to a gene: 13. The CDR3 loop is CASSLQIDRGRGITEAFF. CDR3 nucleotide sequence: TGTGCCAGCAGCTTGCAAATCGACAGGGGGCGAGGAATCACTGAAGCTTTCTTT.

The J gene is TRBJ2-7, the V gene TRBV14, with D perhaps TRBD1 (6 bases). Between the trimmed V and J ends, which lost 2 bases and 5 bases, there was a span of 13 bases. The CDR3 has 14 amino acids. Germline V gives CDR1 SGHDN, CDR2 FVKESK. CDR3 residues: CASSQKQGVHEQYV. CDR3 nucleotides: TGTGCCAGCAGCCAAAAACAGGGCGTCCACGAGCAGTACGTC.

This clonotype has only a few counts. This sequence joins TRBV21-1 and TRBJ1-6; no check of the table's D call, TRBD1, against the DNA was made. TRBV21-1 is given as a pseudogene. CDR3 length equals 14 residues. CDR3 protein: CASSKSGDGSPLHF. As DNA, the CDR3 is TGTGCCAGCAGCAAGTCAGGGGACGGTTCACCCCTCCACTTT.

The genes are TRBV20-1 and TRBJ1-5; D is undetermined. The CDR3 runs to 14 residues. V lost 6 bases to trimming and J lost 2 bases, with 14 bases between them. Germline CDR1 reads DFQATT; CDR2 reads SNEGSKA (reference sequence). CDR3 coding DNA: TGCAGTGCCCTTCTGGACGGGGGCAATCAGCCCCAGCATTTT. It specifies CSALLDGGNQPQHF.

The J gene is TRBJ2-3, the V gene TRBV12-3 or TRBV12-4, with TRBD2 matching over 7 bases. This CDR3 is built from 15 residues. The ends lost 7 bases at V and 2 bases at J; junction bases unmatched: 9. The CDR3 region has the DNA TGTGCCAGCACCGCCCTAGCGGTAACCACAGATACGCAGTATTTT. Translating it yields CASTALAVTTDTQYF.

The chain joins TRBV10-3 to TRBJ1-2, with D uncertain. CDR1 ENHRY and CDR2 SYGVKD come from the germline V gene. CDR3 length: 12 amino acids. The ends were cut back, 5 bases at V and 8 bases at J, with 12 bases in the middle. In DNA form, the CDR3 reads TGTGCCATCAGTAAATTGGGGATGGGCTACACCTTC. Its translation: CAISKLGMGYTF.

This clonotype was recorded a few times. The chain has TRBV5-5 and TRBJ2-2, with D possibly being TRBD1 (6 bases). The CDR3 is 16 residues long. CDR1 is SGHKS, CDR2 YYEKEE, per germline (reference sequence). The ends were cut back, 3 bases at V and 0 bases at J, with 12 bases in the middle. CDR3 coding DNA: TGTGCCAGCAGCTACCTTACAGGGCCGAACACCGGGGAGCTGTTTTTT. Encoded protein: CASSYLTGPNTGELFF.

This clonotype appeared a few times. This chain uses TRBV18 with TRBJ1-2; 7 nucleotides match TRBD1. Germline CDR1 reads KGHSH; CDR2 reads LQKENI. This CDR3 contains 15 residues. V was pared by 0 bases and J by 2 bases, with 3 bases of the junction left unmatched. CDR3 nucleotides: TGTGCCAGCTCACCACCTTCGACAGGGAACTATGGCTACACCTTC. It is translated as CASSPPSTGNYGYTF.

This clonotype was seen only a few times. DNA for the CDR3: TGTGCCAGCAGCATGGGTAGACTCCTATCCTACGAGCAGTACGTC. It is translated as CASSMGRLLSYEQYV. The J gene is TRBJ2-7, the V gene TRBV21-1. TRBV21-1 is a documented pseudogene. The CDR3 has 15 residues.

This clonotype was detected ten times or more. The rearrangement links TRBV29-1 to TRBJ1-4, with 7 bases aligning to TRBD1. J gave up 8 bases and V 3 bases, and 6 bases lay outside the gene matches. Germline lookup yields CDR1 SQVTM and CDR2 ANQGSEA. This CDR3 has 13 residues. DNA for the CDR3: TGCAGCGTTGACGCAGGGGGGCGCGAAAAACTGTTTTTT. Amino acids: CSVDAGGREKLFF.

In DNA form, the CDR3 reads TGTGCCAGCACCCGAGACCAGAACACCGGGGAGCTGTTTTTT. Encoded protein: CASTRDQNTGELFF. This chain links TRBV6-1 with TRBJ2-2, with no clear D. V shed 7 bases and J shed 1 base, with 10 bases lying between them. The germline CDR1 and CDR2 sequences are MNHNS and SASEGT. This CDR3 has 14 residues.

This clonotype showed up many times. The CDR3 protein is CASSQVAGSNEQFF. The CDR3 region has the DNA TGTGCCAGCAGCCAAGTAGCGGGAAGTAATGAGCAGTTCTTC. The chain is built from TRBV3-1 and TRBJ2-1, with 8 bases aligning to TRBD2. The J segment lost 7 bases and the V segment lost 1 base, leaving 3 bases of the junction unmatched. The CDR3 is made up of 14 amino acids. Germline lookup yields CDR1 LGHDT and CDR2 YNNKEL (reference sequence).

The chain recombines TRBV28 with TRBJ2-1; D perhaps matches TRBD2 (7 bases). CDR3 length: 12 amino acids. Germline V CDR1 and CDR2: MDHEN, SYDVKM. V lost 7 bases to trimming and J lost 10 bases, with 14 bases between them. CDR3 nucleotides: TGTGCCAGCACCACAGGGAGGGCCGAGCAGTTCTTC. Encoded protein: CASTTGRAEQFF.

This clonotype was counted between two and nine times. The chain is built from TRBV6-5 and TRBJ2-1; D ambiguous. The V end lost 4 bases, the J end lost 9 bases, and 19 bases lay between the germline ends. The germline V gene has CDR1 MNHEY and CDR2 SVGAGI. The CDR3 consists of 15 residues. The CDR3 DNA is TGTGCCAGCAGTTCCCCGAGGAGTAGAAGGAGTGAGCAGTTCTTC. Amino acid sequence: CASSSPRSRRSEQFF.

The chain links TRBV25-1 to TRBJ2-2; 16 nucleotides align to TRBD2. The CDR3 extends over 18 amino acids. Germline values: CDR1 MGHDK, CDR2 SYGVNS. Germline trimming cut 7 bases from V and 4 bases from J; bases unmatched to any gene: 9. CDR3 nucleotide sequence: TGTGCCAGCAACACCGGGACTAGCGGGGGGGCTTTCACCGGGGAGCTGTTTTTT. Protein: CASNTGTSGGAFTGELFF.

This clonotype was counted between two and nine times. This chain uses TRBV5-1 with TRBJ2-3, with D possibly being TRBD1 (6 bases). The CDR3 runs to 16 residues. Germline values: CDR1 SGHRS, CDR2 YFSETQ. V was clipped by 4 bases and J by 0 bases, with 15 bases between them. The CDR3 DNA sequence: TGCGCCAGCAGCCACGGCGACAGGTTTAGCACAGATACGCAGTATTTT. As protein: CASSHGDRFSTDTQYF.

There are a few counts of this clonotype. V and J are TRBV7-9 and TRBJ2-5; TRBD2 might be the D (7 bases). Between the trimmed V and J ends, which lost 3 bases and 2 bases, there was a span of 10 bases. Germline V gene data show CDR1 as SEHNR and CDR2 as FQNEAQ (reference sequence). CDR3 length: 14 amino acids. CDR3 in amino acids: CASSLEGGQETQYF. The CDR3 DNA is TGTGCCAGCAGCTTGGAGGGGGGGCAAGAGACCCAGTACTTC. Supplemented by reference TRBV7-9 and TRBJ2-5, the full variable domain reads DTGVSQNPRHKITKRGQNVTFRCDPISEHNRLYWYRQTLGQGPEFLTYFQNEAQLEKSRLLSDRFSAERPKGSFSTLEIQRTEQGDSAMYLCASSLEGGQETQYFGPGTRLLVL.

This clonotype was seen a few times. V is TRBV6-6 and J is TRBJ2-3; D not certain. The germline V gene encodes CDR1 MNHNY and CDR2 SVGAGI (reference sequence). This CDR3 spans 12 amino acids. V dropped 0 bases and J dropped 4 bases, with 2 bases sitting between them. CDR3: CASSYSSDTQYF. As DNA, the CDR3 is TGTGCCAGCAGTTACTCGTCAGATACGCAGTATTTT.

In this sample, this clonotype turned up a few times. V and J are TRBV10-1 and TRBJ2-1, with 7 bases matching TRBD2. CDR1 and CDR2 from the germline V gene are WNHNN and SYGVQD (reference sequence). The CDR3 length is 16 residues. J gave up 1 base and V 3 bases, and 6 bases lay outside the gene matches. The CDR3 DNA sequence: TGCGCCAGCAGTGATAGGAGGGGAGGGTCCTACAATGAGCAGTTCTTC. This translates into CASSDRRGGSYNEQFF.